This passage covers 21 T cell receptor beta chains from one sample sequenced in a study of CD8 T cells in ankylosing spondylitis. Study-level points and caveats: For ankylosing spondylitis blood, a TCR beta motif of seven to nine highly homologous variants appeared characteristic.

TCRdb passed the 5' RACE reads through MiXCR, listing each CDR3 protein once. This sample yields roughly 470,000 distinct CDR3 sequences, of which 25% to 30% are seen a single time; 0.89% belongs to the top ten. These receptors' targets are unknown. Material: blood, either unsorted or a sorted T cell fraction (not recorded which). The receptor source for this set is a male donor with ankylosing spondylitis.

The rearrangement joins TRBV5-1 to TRBJ2-1; a weak D match, TRBD1 (6 bases). CDR1 is SGHRS and CDR2 is YFSETQ in the germline V gene. CDR3 length: 12 amino acids. Trimming pared 7 bases from V and 5 bases from J, leaving 10 bases between. The CDR3 spells CASSQGNNEQFF. CDR3 nucleotide sequence: TGCGCCAGCTCACAGGGAAACAATGAGCAGTTCTTC.

The chain carries TRBV12-3 or TRBV12-4 and TRBJ2-3, with D possibly TRBD2 on 6 matching bases. The CDR3 length is 14 residues. The ends were cut back, 4 bases at V and 6 bases at J, with 14 bases in the middle. The CDR3 reads CASSYPLAFDTQYF. For the CDR3, the DNA is TGTGCCAGCAGTTACCCCCTAGCGTTTGATACGCAGTATTTT.

This clonotype has just a few counts. The V and J genes are TRBV2 and TRBJ2-1, with 13 bases identical to TRBD2. There are 14 residues in the CDR3. Germline V gives CDR1 SNHLY, CDR2 FYNNEI. Trimming took 7 bases from V and 5 from J; bases not matched to a gene: 2. Here the CDR3 reads CASKLAGGNNEQFF. CDR3 sequence (DNA): TGTGCCAGCAAACTAGCGGGGGGGAACAATGAGCAGTTCTTC.

The CDR3 DNA follows: TGTGCCAGCAGTGTAGCGGCTAGCGGGACCGGACCGTATTTT. Its translation is CASSVAASGTGPYF. The chain has TRBV2 and TRBJ2-3; 9 bases are shared with TRBD2. The V gene end was trimmed by 4 bases and the J gene end by 14 bases; junction bases not matched to a gene: 13. Per germline, CDR1 SNHLY and CDR2 FYNNEI. The CDR3 covers 14 residues.

The chain links TRBV29-1 to TRBJ2-1; the D gene is possibly TRBD2 (5 bases). Germline CDR1 reads SQVTM; CDR2 reads ANQGSEA. This CDR3 has 15 residues. With 0 bases removed from V and 9 bases from J, the gap between germline ends came to 18 bases. The CDR3 reads CSVEESGTSRSEQFF. The CDR3 nucleotides are TGCAGCGTTGAAGAAAGCGGTACTAGTCGAAGTGAGCAGTTCTTC.

This clonotype was seen a handful of times. The CDR3 sequence is CASSLAPSGKNEQYV. CDR3 nucleotides: TGCGCCAGCAGCTTGGCGCCTAGCGGGAAAAACGAGCAGTACGTC. The rearrangement links TRBV5-1 to TRBJ2-7; 9 bases are shared with TRBD2. This CDR3 region has 15 residues. From germline, CDR1 is SGHRS and CDR2 YFSETQ. V shed 0 bases and J 5 bases; nucleotides not matched to a gene: 6.

This chain links TRBV7-2 with TRBJ2-3, with 9 bases lining up with TRBD2. This CDR3 contains 17 residues. V trimming: 3 bases; J trimming: 5 bases; junction bases outside the gene matches: 12. CDR1 is SGHTA and CDR2 is FQGNSA in the germline V gene. The CDR3 nucleotides read TGTGCCAGCAGCTTGGGGCTAGCGGGATATAAGGAAGATACGCAGTATTTT. Protein product: CASSLGLAGYKEDTQYF.

This clonotype showed up just a few times. The chain recombines TRBV20-1 with TRBJ1-5; D is unclear. V was clipped by 1 base and J by 3 bases, with 10 bases between them. Germline assignment: CDR1 DFQATT and CDR2 SNEGSKA (reference sequence). The CDR3 is 14 amino acids. The CDR3 nucleotides read TGCAGTGCTAGAGCGTCGCAAACCAATCAGCCCCAGCATTTT. Its translation is CSARASQTNQPQHF.

V gene TRBV7-2 combines with J gene TRBJ2-1, with D tentatively TRBD2 (6 bases). Trimming removed 11 bases at V and 1 base at J, with 9 bases between. The CDR3 extends over 12 amino acids. The V gene's germline CDR1 is SGHTA and CDR2 FQGNSA. CDR3 in amino acids: CAVEGSYNEQFF. CDR3 bases: TGTGCCGTGGAGGGTTCCTACAATGAGCAGTTCTTC. The full variable domain, rest sourced from reference TRBV7-2 and TRBJ2-1, is GAGVSQSPSNKVTEKGKDVELRCDPISGHTALYWYRQSLGQGLEFLIYFQGNSAPDKSGLPSDRFSAERTGGSVSTLTIQRTQQEDSAVYLCAVEGSYNEQFFGPGTRLTVL.

This chain joins TRBV29-1 and TRBJ2-3; 8 bases are a match to TRBD2. With 5 bases clipped from V and 5 bases from J, the junction kept 6 bases outside the gene matches. The germline V gene encodes CDR1 SQVTM and CDR2 ANQGSEA. This CDR3 contains 13 residues. This CDR3 reads CSVLVLAGDTQYF. CDR3 DNA: TGCAGCGTTCTTGTTCTAGCGGGAGATACGCAGTATTTT.

This clonotype was found many times. This CDR3 reads CASSSTEDRGRSTDTQYF. CDR3 coding DNA: TGTGCCAGCAGTTCTACCGAGGACAGGGGAAGAAGCACAGATACGCAGTATTTT. This rearrangement joins TRBV11-2 to TRBJ2-3; the match to TRBD1 covers 9 bases. With V trimmed by 6 bases and J by 0 bases, 13 bases remained unmatched. The CDR3 is 18 amino acids. Germline CDR1 reads SGHAT; CDR2 reads FQNNGV. Using reference TRBV11-2 and TRBJ2-3 for the parts outside the CDR3, the full variable domain is EAGVAQSPRYKIIEKRQSVAFWCNPISGHATLYWYQQILGQGPKLLIQFQNNGVVDDSQLPKDRFSAERLKGVDSTLKIQPAKLEDSAVYLCASSSTEDRGRSTDTQYFGPGTRLTVL.

The CDR3 loop reads CASSSRAVLGAKNIQYF. The CDR3, as DNA: TGCGCCAGCAGCTCAAGGGCCGTCCTGGGAGCCAAAAACATTCAGTACTTC. The chain links TRBV5-1 to TRBJ2-4, with D unclear. The CDR3 sequence is 17 residues long. The germline V and J ends were trimmed by 3 bases and 0 bases, with 16 bases remaining between them. From germline, CDR1 is SGHRS and CDR2 YFSETQ. Full variable domain (missing parts from reference TRBV5-1 and TRBJ2-4): KAGVTQTPRYLIKTRGQQVTLSCSPISGHRSVSWYQQTPGQGLQFLFEYFSETQRNKGNFPGRFSGRQFSNSRSEMNVSTLELGDSALYLCASSSRAVLGAKNIQYFGAGTRLSVL.

The chain is built from TRBV4-1 and TRBJ1-6; 8 nucleotides align to TRBD1. The V gene end was trimmed by 1 base and the J gene end by 10 bases; junction bases not matched to a gene: 3. Germline V gene sequence: CDR1 MGHRA, CDR2 YSYEKL. The CDR3 runs to 14 residues. The CDR3 DNA reads as TGCGCCAGCAGCCAAGCGACAGGGGACTCACCCCTCCACTTT. It yields the protein CASSQATGDSPLHF.

In this sample, this clonotype turned up a few times. J is TRBJ1-1 and V is TRBV5-1; D uncertain. Germline V lookup: CDR1 SGHRS, CDR2 YFSETQ. V dropped 7 bases and J dropped 4 bases, with 23 bases sitting between them. The CDR3 contains 16 residues. The CDR3 nucleotides are TGCGCCAGCCTTCCGCTCCCAGCAGGTGCCCCCACTGAAGCTTTCTTT. Translating it yields CASLPLPAGAPTEAFF.

V and J are TRBV7-2 and TRBJ1-5; 9 positions agree with TRBD1. Germline loops: CDR1 SGHTA, CDR2 FQGNSA. V was pared by 8 bases and J by 7 bases, with 6 bases of the junction left unmatched. The CDR3 contains 13 residues. CDR3 nucleotides: TGTGCCAGCGGACAGGGGACAAGCCAGCCCCAGCATTTT. Translated: CASGQGTSQPQHF.

This chain links TRBV11-2 with TRBJ1-5; no firm D call. Trimming pared 4 bases from V and 3 bases from J, leaving 10 bases between. This CDR3 has 14 residues. The germline V gene encodes CDR1 SGHAT and CDR2 FQNNGV. The CDR3 here is CASSSENSNQPQHF. As DNA, the CDR3 is TGTGCCAGCAGCTCGGAGAATTCCAATCAGCCCCAGCATTTT.

This clonotype was counted only a few times. The chain has TRBV4-2 and TRBJ2-1, with D perhaps given as TRBD1 or TRBD2 (5 bases each). V shed 4 bases and J shed 8 bases, with 12 bases lying between them. The CDR3 is 13 residues long. Germline assignment: CDR1 LGHNA and CDR2 YNFKEQ. In DNA, the CDR3 is TGTGCCAGCAGCCGGAGGCAGGGCGATGAGCAGTTCTTC. Protein sequence: CASSRRQGDEQFF.

The V call is TRBV6-1, the J call TRBJ1-1, with D hard to call. Germline lookup yields CDR1 MNHNS and CDR2 SASEGT. The length of the CDR3 is 14 residues. Trimming left V 6 bases short and J 1 base short, with 12 bases between. CDR3 in amino acids: CASSAQIGNTEAFF. Here the CDR3 DNA reads TGTGCCAGCAGCGCCCAAATTGGGAACACTGAAGCTTTCTTT.

This chain uses TRBV6-1 with TRBJ2-3, with D possibly being TRBD2 (6 bases). The CDR3 totals 12 residues. The germline V and J ends were trimmed by 6 bases and 3 bases, with 7 bases remaining between them. From germline, CDR1 is MNHNS and CDR2 SASEGT. In nucleotides, the CDR3 is TGTGCCAGCAGGGGAGGAACAGATACGCAGTATTTT. Encoded protein: CASRGGTDTQYF.

This chain links TRBV14 with TRBJ2-3; D unresolved. This CDR3 is built from 13 residues. V was trimmed by 6 bases and J by 6 bases, leaving 13 bases between them. The germline V gene encodes CDR1 SGHDN and CDR2 FVKESK. The CDR3 region has the DNA TGTGCCAGCAGAAAGTCAGCCGGGGATACGCAGTATTTT. Translation: CASRKSAGDTQYF.

This clonotype has a handful of counts. The V gene is TRBV29-1, the J gene TRBJ2-5; D tentatively reads TRBD1 or TRBD2 (5 bases each). This CDR3 has 13 amino acids. Germline assignment: CDR1 SQVTM and CDR2 ANQGSEA. Trimming stripped 4 bases from V and 2 bases from J, with 11 bases between. The CDR3 loop reads CSVGGSEQETQYF. Here the CDR3 DNA reads TGCAGCGTTGGGGGGTCGGAGCAAGAGACCCAGTACTTC.